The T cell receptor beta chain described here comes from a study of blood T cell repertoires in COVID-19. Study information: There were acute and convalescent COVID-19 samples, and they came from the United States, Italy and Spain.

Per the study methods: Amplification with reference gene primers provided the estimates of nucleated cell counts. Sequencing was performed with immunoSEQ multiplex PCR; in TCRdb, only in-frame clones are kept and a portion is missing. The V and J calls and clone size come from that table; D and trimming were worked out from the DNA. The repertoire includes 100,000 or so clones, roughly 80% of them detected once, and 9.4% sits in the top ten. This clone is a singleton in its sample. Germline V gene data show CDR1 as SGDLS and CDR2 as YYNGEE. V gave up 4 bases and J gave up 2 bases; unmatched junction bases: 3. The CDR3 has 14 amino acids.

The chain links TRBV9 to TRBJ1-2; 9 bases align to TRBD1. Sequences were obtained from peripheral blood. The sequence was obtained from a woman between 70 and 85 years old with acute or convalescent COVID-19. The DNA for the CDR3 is TGTGCCAGCAGCCTCGACAGGGGGAACTATGGCTACACCTTC. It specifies CASSLDRGNYGYTF.